These 9 T cell receptor beta chains were all obtained from the same sample, sequenced in a study of vaccination and CD4 T cells after COVID-19. The Oncomine TCR Beta short-read assay sequenced DNA from cultured CD4+ T cells. Via MiXCR, TCRdb re-called the PCR reads, giving one row per CDR3 protein. This table has some 19,000 distinct CDR3 sequences, around 43% appearing once. Their antigens remain unidentified. Described treatment: approximately 10-day PBMC culture with coronavirus spike peptide pools or control peptides (ViraFEST assay). The sample comprised CD4+ T cells from blood, cultured in vitro. The receptors here all came from a human donor who had recovered from COVID-19.

This clonotype came up a few times. This chain joins TRBV6-5 and TRBJ1-1; D ambiguous. Germline CDR1 MNHEY, CDR2 SVGAGI. This CDR3 has 18 amino acids. Trimming removed 2 bases at V and 1 base at J, with 20 bases between. The CDR3 sequence is CASSYLQLIRRRNTEAFF. The CDR3 DNA reads TGTGCCAGCAGTTACCTCCAGCTTATCCGCCGAAGGAACACTGAAGCTTTCTTT.

This clonotype was observed a few times. This chain links TRBV5-4 with TRBJ2-5; D possibly corresponds to TRBD1 (8 bases). Germline V lookup: CDR1 SGHNT, CDR2 YYREEE (reference sequence). Trimming pared 4 bases from V and 0 bases from J, leaving 19 bases between. The CDR3 runs 17 residues. CDR3 bases: TGTGCCAGCAGCCGCCCCGGACAGGGACTACACCAAGAGACCCAGTACTTC. Its protein product is CASSRPGQGLHQETQYF. Full variable domain (remainder filled in from reference TRBV5-4 and TRBJ2-5): ETGVTQSPTHLIKTRGQQVTLRCSSQSGHNTVSWYQQALGQGPQFIFQYYREEENGRGNFPPRFSGLQFPNYSSELNVNALELDDSALYLCASSRPGQGLHQETQYFGPGTRLLVL.

Note on this clonotype: One end of the junction fails to match germline, which may point to a read error. The chain has TRBV12-3 or TRBV12-4 and TRBJ2-7, with D tentatively TRBD1 (5 bases). The CDR3 has 14 residues. CDR3 sequence (DNA): TGTGCCAGCACTTTATCCCAGGGCCCCTACGAGCAGTACTTC. Residues: CASTLSQGPYEQYF.

There are a few counts of this clonotype. The rearrangement uses TRBV15 and TRBJ1-6; D gene unclear. Trimming removed 5 bases from V and 5 bases from J, with 7 bases in between. The CDR3 loop spans 13 amino acids. Looked up from germline, CDR1 is LNHNV and CDR2 is YYDKDF (reference sequence). In DNA, the CDR3 is TGTGCCACCAGCCGACCTGATAATTCACCCCTCCACTTT. Protein product: CATSRPDNSPLHF.

The genes are TRBV4-2 and TRBJ2-2, with TRBD1 matching over 8 bases. CDR1 and CDR2 from the germline V gene are LGHNA and YNFKEQ. V shed 0 bases, J shed 4 bases, and the junction held 16 bases outside the gene matches. The CDR3 is 20 residues long. The CDR3 loop is CASSQEEEYSDRVFTGELFF. The CDR3 nucleotides read TGTGCCAGCAGCCAAGAAGAAGAATATTCGGACAGGGTATTCACCGGGGAGCTGTTTTTT.

The chain combines TRBV27 with TRBJ1-6; no reliable D call. Germline CDR1 reads MNHEY; CDR2 reads SMNVEV (reference sequence). The V end was cut by 0 bases, the J end by 8 bases, with 8 bases between. The CDR3 contains 14 residues. The CDR3 DNA reads TGTGCCAGCAGTTTATCCCCCGTAGATTCACCCCTCCACTTT. Residues: CASSLSPVDSPLHF.

V gene TRBV20-1 combines with J gene TRBJ1-2; D is unclear. The CDR3 runs 12 residues. Germline V CDR1 and CDR2: DFQATT, SNEGSKA (reference sequence). The V end lost 3 bases, the J end lost 5 bases, and 10 bases lay between the germline ends. In nucleotides, the CDR3 is TGCAGTGCTAGGATCGGCGATTATGGCTACACCTTC. This codes for CSARIGDYGYTF.

This clonotype was recorded a few times. J is TRBJ1-1 and V is TRBV18; perhaps TRBD1 as D (5 bases). The germline V and J ends were trimmed by 4 bases and 4 bases, with 16 bases remaining between them. CDR1 is KGHSH and CDR2 is LQKENI in the germline V gene. CDR3 length: 15 residues. The CDR3 here is CASSRVEGISTEAFF. The CDR3, as DNA: TGTGCCAGCTCACGGGTTGAGGGGATTAGCACTGAAGCTTTCTTT. The whole variable domain, filled in from reference TRBV18 and TRBJ1-1, reads NAGVMQNPRHLVRRRGQEARLRCSPMKGHSHVYWYRQLPEEGLKFMVYLQKENIIDESGMPKERFSAEFPKEGPSILRIQQVVRGDSAAYFCASSRVEGISTEAFFGQGTRLTVV.

A few counts support this clonotype. This chain joins TRBV20-1 and TRBJ1-6; the D is unclear. The length of the CDR3 is 13 residues. Germline CDR1 is DFQATT and CDR2 is SNEGSKA (reference sequence). V was trimmed by 0 bases and J by 9 bases, leaving 9 bases between them. CDR3 amino acids: CSARDVASSPLHF. CDR3 DNA sequence: TGCAGTGCTAGAGATGTAGCGAGTTCACCCCTCCACTTT.